Sequencing of this T cell receptor (beta chain) was carried out in a study of T cell repertoires in cytomegalovirus infection. Study at large: Shared public TCR beta signatures pointed to both CMV infection and a matching HLA type.

Overall study results and limits: HLA-C-restricted CMV clonotypes gave the most frequent clonotype in two of eight donors.

Germline CDR1 reads SQVTM; CDR2 reads ANQGSEA. Trimming stripped 4 bases from V and 6 bases from J, with 16 bases between. The CDR3 has 13 residues. TCRdb fed the reads into MiXCR, producing one record per CDR3 protein. This sample has about 55,000 distinct CDR3 sequences, with 15% to 25% found just once. This clonotype was counted between two and nine times. What it recognizes is unknown. This clonotype originated in a human donor in good health (CMV status not recorded). Some clones in this sample may be carry-over from other donors' samples. This sequence joins TRBV29-1 and TRBJ2-7, with a tentative D call TRBD1 (7 bases). Sequencing used CD8+ T cells from cultured PBMCs, obtained from culture after CMV antigen stimulation. CDR3 region: CSVAGGLSGEQYF. The CDR3 DNA is TGCAGCGTTGCAGGGGGGTTAAGCGGCGAGCAGTACTTC.